The 25 T cell receptor beta chains in this list originate from one sample, sequenced in a study of beta chain features in type 1 diabetes. Their antigens remain unidentified. What was sequenced were expressed TCRB transcripts, since all of the isolated RNA had been reverse transcribed. The data were produced by immunoSEQ multiplex PCR, yet TCRdb's version contains in-frame clones alone and is incomplete. The sample consists of under 200,000 clones, around 8% of them appearing once. Study-wide results and limits: Moderate yet significant TCRB CDR3 shortening was seen in Type 1 diabetes patients in all four CD4+ subsets.

The sample comprised central memory CD4+ T cells from blood. Receptor source: a woman younger than 35 with type 1 diabetes.

This clone was observed a handful of times. This chain links TRBV6-5 with TRBJ2-7; 7 nucleotides match TRBD2. The V gene's germline CDR1 is MNHEY and CDR2 SVGAGI. There are 15 residues in the CDR3. V lost 0 bases and J lost 3; bases outside the gene matches: 5. This chain's CDR3 is CASSYSSSGNYEQYF. The CDR3 DNA reads TGTGCCAGCAGTTACTCGAGCAGCGGGAACTACGAGCAGTACTTC.

This clone showed up just a few times. The chain uses TRBV10-3 and TRBJ1-1, with D possibly TRBD1 on 6 matching bases. Germline V CDR1 and CDR2: ENHRY, SYGVKD. Trimming took off 0 bases at V and 0 bases at J, with 8 bases between the two ends. This CDR3 comprises 15 residues. CDR3 sequence: CAISESHRVNTEAFF. Here the CDR3 DNA reads TGTGCCATCAGTGAGTCTCACAGGGTGAACACTGAAGCTTTCTTT.

As to this clone: Other nucleotide sequences in the sample specify the same CDR3. The V gene is TRBV29-1, the J gene TRBJ2-2; unclear D gene. Trimming left V 6 bases short and J 6 bases short, with 8 bases between. CDR1 is SQVTM, CDR2 ANQGSEA, per germline. The CDR3 runs to 11 residues. The CDR3 loop is CSVRVPGELFF. The CDR3 nucleotides read TGCAGCGTCCGGGTCCCCGGGGAGCTGTTTTTT.

V is TRBV6-6 and J is TRBJ2-7; a possible D gene is TRBD2 (6 bases). V lost 0 bases and J lost 1, with 13 bases in between. There are 16 residues in the CDR3. Per germline, CDR1 MNHNY and CDR2 SVGAGI (reference sequence). The CDR3 DNA follows: TGTGCCAGCAGTTACTCGTTGCGGGGTGGGTCCTACGAGCAGTACTTC. As protein: CASSYSLRGGSYEQYF.

CDR3 in amino acids: CASSTQVTDTQYF. CDR3 nucleotides: TGTGCCAGCAGTACCCAGGTCACAGATACGCAGTATTTT. J is TRBJ2-3 and V is TRBV7-3, with D unclear. CDR3 length equals 13 residues. V lost 6 bases and J lost 2, with 9 bases in between. Germline V gene data show CDR1 as SGHTA and CDR2 as FQGTGA.

This clone was counted only a few times. The chain links TRBV14 to TRBJ2-7; 9 bases align to TRBD1. Unmatched junction bases numbered 4, after V lost 2 bases and J lost 2 bases. The CDR3 totals 15 residues. From germline, CDR1 is SGHDN and CDR2 FVKESK. The CDR3 nucleotides read TGTGCCAGCAGCCAATGGGGGACAGGGACCTACGAGCAGTACTTC. It yields the protein CASSQWGTGTYEQYF. Filled out from reference TRBV14 and TRBJ2-7, the complete variable domain reads EAGVTQFPSHSVIEKGQTVTLRCDPISGHDNLYWYRRVMGKEIKFLLHFVKESKQDESGMPNNRFLAERTGGTYSTLKVQPAELEDSGVYFCASSQWGTGTYEQYFGPGTRLTVT.

This rearrangement joins TRBV10-3 to TRBJ2-2; D possibly corresponds to TRBD2 (5 bases). The CDR3 length is 14 residues. V gave up 9 bases and J gave up 1 base, with 12 bases separating them. Germline loops: CDR1 ENHRY, CDR2 SYGVKD. This CDR3 is CAMTPSGNTGELFF. The DNA for the CDR3 is TGTGCCATGACGCCCAGCGGGAACACCGGGGAGCTGTTTTTT.

This clone showed up just a few times. The chain combines TRBV30 with TRBJ1-3; tentative D call: TRBD1 (6 bases). Germline loops: CDR1 GTSNPN, CDR2 SVGIG (reference sequence). Between the trimmed V and J ends, which lost 0 bases and 0 bases, there was a span of 12 bases. This CDR3 is built from 16 residues. CDR3 residues: CAWSVPGTPSGNTIYF. In nucleotides, the CDR3 is TGTGCCTGGAGTGTACCCGGGACACCCTCTGGAAACACCATATATTTT.

This clone has only one observation. As DNA, the CDR3 is TGCGCCAGCAGCCACGGGACAGGGAATTCACCCCTCCACTTT. Its translation: CASSHGTGNSPLHF. This chain links TRBV4-1 with TRBJ1-6, with TRBD1 matching over 9 bases. J was trimmed by 7 bases and V by 3 bases; bases with no gene match: 1. The germline gives CDR1 MGHRA, CDR2 YSYEKL. This CDR3 contains 14 residues.

This sequence joins TRBV2 and TRBJ2-3, with 9 bases that match TRBD1. The V gene's germline CDR1 is SNHLY and CDR2 FYNNEI. The CDR3 is 14 amino acids. V was clipped by 7 bases and J by 3 bases; unmatched bases: 5. CDR3 residues: CASKTTGGTDTQYF. Written as DNA, the CDR3 is TGTGCCAGCAAGACGACAGGGGGTACAGATACGCAGTATTTT.

The rearrangement uses TRBV30 and TRBJ2-1, with no clear D. V was shortened by 2 bases and J by 6 bases, with 17 bases between the two germline ends. Germline CDR1 and CDR2: GTSNPN and SVGIG (reference sequence). CDR3 length: 15 amino acids. CDR3 sequence reads: CAWSRLTTPGNEQFF. CDR3 nucleotides: TGTGCCTGGAGTAGGTTAACCACCCCGGGCAATGAGCAGTTCTTC.

This chain uses TRBV5-1 with TRBJ2-7; 10 nucleotides line up with TRBD1. The CDR3 sequence is 16 residues long. The germline CDR1 and CDR2 sequences are SGHRS and YFSETQ. The ends lost 4 bases at V and 2 bases at J; junction bases unmatched: 9. The CDR3 protein is CASSLLPGQGTYEQYF. The CDR3 DNA follows: TGCGCCAGCAGCCTACTACCGGGACAGGGGACCTACGAGCAGTACTTC.

The chain carries TRBV19 and TRBJ1-1; D might be TRBD1 (6 bases). The CDR3 is made up of 13 amino acids. The germline V gene encodes CDR1 LNHDA and CDR2 SQIVND (reference sequence). Between the trimmed V and J ends, which lost 10 bases and 1 base, there was a span of 13 bases. CDR3 region: CATRTARNTEAFF. DNA for the CDR3: TGTGCCACACGGACAGCCAGGAACACTGAAGCTTTCTTT. Complete variable domain (other parts from reference TRBV19 and TRBJ1-1): DGGITQSPKYLFRKEGQNVTLSCEQNLNHDAMYWYRQDPGQGLRLIYYSQIVNDFQKGDIAEGYSVSREKKESFPLTVTSAQKNPTAFYLCATRTARNTEAFFGQGTRLTVV.

The chain recombines TRBV20-1 with TRBJ2-1, with D possibly being TRBD1 (5 bases). V shed 3 bases and J shed 7 bases, with 7 bases lying between them. The CDR3 sequence is 11 residues long. Germline lookup yields CDR1 DFQATT and CDR2 SNEGSKA (reference sequence). The CDR3 DNA follows: TGCAGTGCTAGGACAGATAATGAGCAGTTCTTC. This sequence encodes CSARTDNEQFF.

The CDR3 coding sequence is TGCGCCAGCTGCAATGGACAGGTGGGCTACAATGAGCAGTTCTTC. Translation: CASCNGQVGYNEQFF. The V gene is TRBV5-1, the J gene TRBJ2-1, with 7 bases aligning to TRBD1. Germline CDR1 is SGHRS and CDR2 is YFSETQ. CDR3 length equals 15 residues. The junction had 10 bases not matched to a gene; V was cut back by 7 bases and J by 3 bases.

The rearrangement links TRBV5-1 to TRBJ1-2, with D possibly matching TRBD1 (6 bases). The germline V gene encodes CDR1 SGHRS and CDR2 YFSETQ. V gave up 5 bases and J gave up 4 bases, with 12 bases separating them. There are 13 residues in the CDR3. CDR3 residues: CASREDSTYGYTF. CDR3 in DNA: TGCGCCAGCAGGGAGGACAGTACCTATGGCTACACCTTC.

This clone was observed a handful of times. The chain is built from TRBV29-1 and TRBJ1-2; 7 bases map to TRBD1. Trimming removed 7 bases from V and 8 bases from J; junction bases left unmatched: 7. This CDR3 is 11 amino acids long. CDR1 SQVTM and CDR2 ANQGSEA come from the germline V gene. CDR3 sequence reads: CSGYRGQGYTF. In nucleotides, the CDR3 is TGCAGCGGTTACAGGGGTCAGGGCTACACCTTC.

This clone was seen more than once but under ten times. Other DNA sequences in the sample encode the same CDR3. The chain employs TRBV7-2 and TRBJ1-3; D is unresolved. This CDR3 has 14 amino acids. CDR1 SGHTA and CDR2 FQGNSA come from the germline V gene. The ends were cut back, 1 base at V and 4 bases at J, with 8 bases in the middle. In DNA form, the CDR3 reads TGTGCCAGCAGCTTAGTCCTAGAAGGAAACACCATATATTTT. Translation gives CASSLVLEGNTIYF.

The CDR3 DNA reads TGTGCCAGCAGCGGGACTAGCCGAAATACGCAGTATTTT. Its translation: CASSGTSRNTQYF. The V gene is TRBV9, the J gene TRBJ2-3, with TRBD2 matching over 8 bases. This CDR3 contains 13 residues. In germline, CDR1 is SGDLS, CDR2 YYNGEE. Trimming removed 3 bases from V and 7 bases from J; junction bases left unmatched: 4.

This clone showed up just a few times. This sequence joins TRBV9 and TRBJ2-3, with 7 bases identical to TRBD2. The V gene's germline CDR1 is SGDLS and CDR2 YYNGEE. V shed 2 bases, J shed 9 bases, and the junction held 3 bases outside the gene matches. The CDR3 is 12 residues long. The CDR3 here is CASSVLGGTQYF. Here the CDR3 DNA reads TGTGCCAGCAGCGTCCTGGGGGGGACGCAGTATTTT. The full variable domain, completed using reference TRBV9 and TRBJ2-3, is DSGVTQTPKHLITATGQRVTLRCSPRSGDLSVYWYQQSLDQGLQFLIQYYNGEERAKGNILERFSAQQFPDLHSELNLSSLELGDSALYFCASSVLGGTQYFGPGTRLTVL.

The rearrangement uses TRBV28 and TRBJ2-3, with 7 bases fitting TRBD2. V was pared by 6 bases and J by 6 bases, with 6 bases of the junction left unmatched. The CDR3 loop spans 13 amino acids. Germline-derived CDR1 and CDR2 are MDHEN and SYDVKM. CDR3 sequence (DNA): TGTGCCAGCAGGGGGCTAGCGGCCGATACGCAGTATTTT. This encodes CASRGLAADTQYF.

The chain recombines TRBV27 with TRBJ2-7; 11 bases are shared with TRBD2. This CDR3 is built from 15 residues. The V segment lost 0 bases and the J segment 6 bases; nucleotides outside the gene matches: 4. The germline V gene has CDR1 MNHEY and CDR2 SMNVEV (reference sequence). The CDR3 region has the DNA TGTGCCAGCAGTTTATCGACTAGCGGGATCGCCGAGCAGTACTTC. Translating it yields CASSLSTSGIAEQYF.

The chain couples TRBV2 to TRBJ2-1; D is undetermined. Trimming pared 7 bases from V and 5 bases from J, leaving 9 bases between. In germline, CDR1 is SNHLY, CDR2 FYNNEI. The CDR3 totals 12 residues. Here the CDR3 reads CASTPQNNEQFF. The DNA for the CDR3 is TGTGCCAGCACCCCTCAGAACAATGAGCAGTTCTTC.

V usage is TRBV4-3 and J usage is TRBJ2-5; no definite D call. Germline V gives CDR1 LGHNA, CDR2 YSLEER. This CDR3 is 12 amino acids long. With 0 bases removed from V and 3 bases from J, the gap between germline ends came to 2 bases. CDR3 residues: CASSQDKETQYF. CDR3 coding DNA: TGCGCCAGCAGCCAAGATAAAGAGACCCAGTACTTC.

This clone was observed a handful of times. This chain links TRBV9 with TRBJ1-2; D is perhaps TRBD1 (6 bases). Per the germline V gene, CDR1 is SGDLS and CDR2 is YYNGEE. Trimming removed 4 bases from V and 5 bases from J, with 15 bases in between. The CDR3 has 14 residues. For the CDR3, the DNA is TGTGCCAGCAGCACTGGGACACCGCCTTATGGCTACACCTTC. Amino acids: CASSTGTPPYGYTF.